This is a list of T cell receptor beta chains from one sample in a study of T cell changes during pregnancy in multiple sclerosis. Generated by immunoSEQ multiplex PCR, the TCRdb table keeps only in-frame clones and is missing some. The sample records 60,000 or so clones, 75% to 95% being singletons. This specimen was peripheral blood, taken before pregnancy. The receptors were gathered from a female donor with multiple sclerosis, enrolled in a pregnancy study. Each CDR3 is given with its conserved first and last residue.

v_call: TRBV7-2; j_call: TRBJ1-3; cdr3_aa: CASSLAIFGNTIYF
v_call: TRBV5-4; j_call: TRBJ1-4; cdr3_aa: CASSPGGTNRNEKLFF
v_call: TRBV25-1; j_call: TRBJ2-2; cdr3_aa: CASSGGREGQGALGELFF
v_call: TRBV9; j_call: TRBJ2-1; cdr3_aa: CASSAYQAEQFF
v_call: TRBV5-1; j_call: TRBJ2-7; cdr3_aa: CASSQGTGTYEQYF
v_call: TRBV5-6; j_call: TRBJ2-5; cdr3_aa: CASSRMTGAQETQYF
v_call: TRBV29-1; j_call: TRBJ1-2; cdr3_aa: CSVDRTGGNYGYTF
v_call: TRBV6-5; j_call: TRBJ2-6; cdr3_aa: CASSYSSVSGANVLTF
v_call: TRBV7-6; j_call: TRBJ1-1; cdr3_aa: CASSSKTGSTEAFF
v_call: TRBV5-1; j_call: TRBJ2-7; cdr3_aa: CASSPREGPGYEQYF
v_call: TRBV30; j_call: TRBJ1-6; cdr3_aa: CAWSVRAGGAGSYNSPLHF
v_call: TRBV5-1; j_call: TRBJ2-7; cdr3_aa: CASSLKGARGEQYF
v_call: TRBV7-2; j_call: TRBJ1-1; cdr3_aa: CASSYRQGAGYTEAFF
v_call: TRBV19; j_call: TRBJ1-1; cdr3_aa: CASSLGGNTEAFF
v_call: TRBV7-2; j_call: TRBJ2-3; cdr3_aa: CASSLRLAGGADTQYF
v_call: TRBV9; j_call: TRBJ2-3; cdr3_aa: CASSVEDSGEDTQYF
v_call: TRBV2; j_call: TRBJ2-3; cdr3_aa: CASSEGLAGLDTQYF
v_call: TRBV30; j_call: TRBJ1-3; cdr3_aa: CAWSQGMGGNTIYF
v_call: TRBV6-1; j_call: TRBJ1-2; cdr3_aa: CASSETLGGGYTF
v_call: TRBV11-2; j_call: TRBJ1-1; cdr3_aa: CASSLDWGSDTEAFF